This TCR beta chain was captured in a study of cytomegalovirus exposure and HLA in healthy donors (dated by TCRdb to 2017 to 2019). With regard to the full study: An earlier analysis of more than 550 of the donors reported around 280 Gb of sequence data and roughly 120 million unique TCR beta sequences obtained from 150 million to 200 million T cells. An early release covering roughly 600 HLA-typed donors comprised approximately 290 gigabases of sequencing data and roughly 85 million unique TCR sequences. The genetic ancestry cluster associated with self-reported Caucasian donors included around four fifths of the roughly 360 genotyped donors. The study aimed to test whether cataloging public T cell receptors could reveal signatures of past pathogen exposure. Using immunosequencing, the study profiled T cell repertoires from 500 to 800 subjects and related those repertoires to cytomegalovirus serostatus. A separate validation cohort of some 130 different subjects was used in addition to the roughly 700-subject first cohort. High-throughput TCR immunosequencing, statistical association of individual TCRs with disease status, and machine learning were combined to predict cytomegalovirus infection status. In a later analysis, previously published TCR beta repertoires from fewer than 750 donors were re-analyzed and high-resolution HLA genotyping was added so that TCR occurrence patterns could be studied. In the later analysis, no new phenotypic data were used to find candidate immune exposures; instead, reliance was placed on TCR beta sequences and their occurrence across donors. In an earlier analysis of 587 of the donors, high-throughput TCR beta sequencing was used to judge whether each TCR beta V gene segment behaved as functional or pseudogenic. Donor age, sex, ethnicity and CMV serostatus were collected together with the repertoire data. Genome-wide SNP genotypes for about three fifths of the roughly 670 donors were used in a later genetic analysis, which treated that subset as a discovery cohort. All discovery cohort repertoires had been generated on a single sequencing platform. Class I and class II HLA loci were covered by the typing at four-digit resolution. Typing coverage differed by locus: A, B, C, DRB1 and DQB1 were typed in about 620-630 donors, DQA1 in roughly 500, DPA1 in around 600, and DPB1 in 450 to 490. A handful of DR-DQ haplotypes were treated as single units for association and clustering because of strong linkage in the cohort. Among around 400 genotyped donors of the cohort, an average of roughly 230,000 unique TCR beta nucleotide sequences was sequenced per donor, of which roughly 17% were non-productive.

The table lists this clone with a few counts. This receptor's antigen is unknown. No clone much larger than this one lies a single base away; base qualities are absent. The germline ends are 11 bases apart after V is trimmed by 8 bases and J by 4 bases. The germline V gene provides CDR1 SGHAT and CDR2 FQNNGV. Counted from cysteine to phenylalanine, this CDR3 has 12 amino acids. CDR3 DNA only is kept here, 36 bases in frame from base 1. Libraries came from the immunoSEQ multiplex PCR assay. For the multiplex PCR, a mixture combining 60 forward primers for TCR Vbeta segments and 13 reverse primers for TCR Jbeta segments was used. The CDR3 region of rearranged TCR beta genes was amplified from genomic DNA with a multiplex PCR assay. On the Illumina HiSeq System, the amplified TCR beta libraries were sequenced as 87-base-pair reads. Under the source paper's analysis protocol: In a later analysis, about 80 million unique TCR beta chains were counted across the 500 to 700 repertoires, and roughly 11 million of these chains were shared by at least two donors. To remove PCR and sequencing errors, raw reads were error-corrected and collapsed into unique sequences using a nearest-neighbor algorithm that merged closely related sequences. To assign V, D and J gene segments, CDR3 sequences were aligned to IMGT reference sequences. For a sequence to be retained, a match of at least six nucleotides was required to both a V gene segment and a J gene segment. A rearrangement counted as productive if the CDR3 had no stop codons and remained in frame with V and J, and every other rearrangement counted as non-productive. Following IMGT convention, CDR3 was defined as the stretch from the second conserved V-encoded cysteine to the conserved J-encoded phenylalanine. The earlier analysis of about 500 of the donors excluded sequences that lacked an unambiguous match to a single V gene segment. In an earlier analysis of 587 of the donors, V segments were called functional above 56.7% productive rearrangements and were called segregating when the between-donor standard deviation exceeded 5%. To diagnose cytomegalovirus status from the catalog of TCR beta chain sequences, a statistical classification framework was built. In a later analysis, TCR nucleotide sequences were compared against IMGT/GENE-DB human TR gene sequences so that V and J genes could be assigned. In a later analysis, CDR3 sequences and most-parsimonious VDJ recombination scenarios were assigned using the TCRdist pipeline. In a later analysis, each TCR beta chain was defined by its CDR3 amino acid sequence together with its V-gene family, and reads lacking a unique V-gene family were excluded. To address suspected cross-contamination and a sequencing artifact, a later analysis removed under 600 highly shared, low-generation-probability nucleotide sequences. A later analysis calculated a clonal expansion index for each public chain from normalized within-repertoire ranks of inferred template counts. Generation probabilities in a later analysis came from a VDJ recombination model fitted to out-of-frame rearrangements, and those results were checked against IGoR. In a later analysis, hypergeometric tests were used to score TCR-TCR, TCR-HLA and TCR-CMV co-occurrence, with a repertoire-size bias correction applied to TCR pairs. In a later analysis, false discovery rates were estimated by permuting HLA or CMV assignments 20 times. In a later analysis, co-occurring TCRs were grouped using DBSCAN, and TCRdist sequence similarity was added for clustering within HLA-allele-positive subsets. For co-occurrence clustering, repertoires with fewer than 30,000 or more than 120,000 public chains were excluded, along with about five repertoires with anomalous nucleotide sharing. The source is immuneACCESS, and TCRdb retained only in-frame sequences with V and J called. Part of the clones is not carried over; for the studies checked, unresolved V genes explain less than half of this, and the remainder is unexplained. That table gives V, J and clone size, and the DNA gave D and trimming. The sample records approximately 170,000 clones, roughly 80% of which are singletons. 1.3% of the sample is in the top ten clones.

The cohort comprised around 700 healthy bone marrow donors. All cohort members were sampled while nominally healthy, although unrecorded immune exposures were likely present. The donor was CMV seropositive and belonged to the group of 250 to 300 seropositive cohort members. Every donor gave a peripheral blood sample, and the peripheral blood mononuclear cells from that sample were used for TCR beta sequencing. The Qiagen DNeasy Blood Extraction Kit was used to extract genomic DNA from the blood cell samples. What the research found in general, with its limitations: A cluster of highly shared sequence variants was judged likely to represent a technical artifact of the sequencing pipeline. When HLA alleles, especially DR and DQ, strongly co-occurred, TCR associations were difficult to assign to individual alleles. Some IMGT-functional V segments, including TRBV6-2 and TRBV6-3, could not be told apart with the 87-base-pair reads, so those segments were excluded. Broadly in line with IMGT annotations, most TCR beta V segments showed up in productive rearrangements about 87% or about 30% of the time in an earlier analysis of a few hundred of the donors. The cohort was sequenced for TCR beta chains only, and without alpha or paired-chain data the features that could be detected were limited. A further reported finding was that TCR beta sequences accurately predicted the HLA-A and HLA-B alleles for most subjects in the first cohort. According to a later genetic analysis, donors in an Asian-associated ancestry cluster had fewer N-insertions in productive TCRs than the roughly 670-donor mean. The study listed 150 to 200 TCR beta chains as associated with cytomegalovirus. Immune exposure information for the cohort was limited to CMV serostatus. The presence/absence analyses assumed that sequencing depth was roughly uniform across donors, and that assumption may not be true. It was suggested by the authors that the approach could potentially be generalized to other disease states and immunological phenotypes. Linkage disequilibrium might explain the correlated functional status among segregating V segments, but an unknown experimental factor could not be ruled out. In vitro tests confirmed that a few of the cytomegalovirus-associated TCR beta chains recognize cytomegalovirus antigens. An association between a missense DCLRE1C variant and V-gene and J-gene trimming of TCR beta chains was found in a later genetic analysis and replicated in an independent cohort. According to a later analysis, TCR association rates differed among HLA loci, with DRB1 alleles showing the most associated TCRs and HLA-C alleles showing the fewest. Specific HLA alleles were associated with 15,000 to 20,000 TCR beta sequences at a false discovery rate of 0.05 in a later analysis. Around 16 rarely observed V segments, including chromosome 9 orphons, were excluded from the earlier analysis of just under 600 of the donors because counts were too low. Because some donors lacked HLA typing at each locus, the association tests relied only on the typed subset. Most TCR sequences were observed very rarely across donors, whereas some public TCRs were present in many individuals. In a later analysis, most CMV-associated TCR beta chains were found to appear HLA-restricted, with HLA associations seemingly driven largely by CMV exposure. In a later analysis, HLA-associated TCR beta chains were found to be more clonally expanded and to have lower generation probabilities than equally common non-associated chains. In a later analysis, several top co-occurrence clusters were reported to appear linked to parvovirus B19, influenza, CMV and Epstein-Barr virus. Cytomegalovirus status was reported to be diagnosed by the classifier with high specificity and sensitivity in both the original and validation cohorts.

The clonotype originates from a man aged 45 to 65 in good health and CMV-seropositive. The sequence joins TRBV11-2 to TRBJ1-1; there is no confident call for the D gene. Material for sequencing was PBMCs. The CDR3 protein is CASLGVGTEAFF. The sequenced DNA is TGTGCCAGCTTGGGAGTGGGCACTGAAGCTTTCTTT.